This TCR beta chain is drawn from a study of T cells in Graves' hyperthyroidism and ophthalmopathy. General observations from the study: Most clonotypes expanded in thyroid above 0.001 were likewise present in blood. The model made its ophthalmopathy prediction, and onset followed a median about 6 months later.

The hyperthyroidism was newly diagnosed and had lasted under 2 months; the patients were aged 18 to 65. Diagnoses used clinical symptoms, serum thyroxine and TRAb, thyroid ultrasound and orbital computed tomography. Concerning this clonotype itself: The antigen remains undetermined.

Trimming removed 6 bases at V and 2 bases at J, with 14 bases between. The CDR3 spans 16 residues. The germline V gene has CDR1 MGHRA and CDR2 YSYEKL. The CDR3 regions of TCR beta were amplified from RNA transcripts. Initially, a first-round RT-PCR of the TCR CDR3 employed the HTBI primer set. MiXCR, run by TCRdb on the multiplex PCR reads, gives a single entry per CDR3 protein. The data contain 250,000 to 300,000 distinct CDR3 sequences, roughly 13% of them singletons. The clonotype originates from a woman in her 30s with Graves' hyperthyroidism that later progressed to Graves' ophthalmopathy. The chain is built from TRBV4-1 and TRBJ2-6; D ambiguous. The sequenced sample was blood. CDR3 nucleotides: TGCGCCAGCAGAAATCCCCTTAGTACTGGGGCCAACGTCCTGACTTTC. Amino acid sequence: CASRNPLSTGANVLTF.